What follows are 15 T cell receptor beta chains derived from one specimen sequenced in a study of blood T cell repertoires in COVID-19. Sequencing was performed with immunoSEQ multiplex PCR; in TCRdb, only in-frame clones are kept and a portion is missing. The sample records more than 400,000 clones, around 85% being singletons. The sequencing input was peripheral blood. These receptors were collected from a human donor in a cohort sampled during active COVID-19.

The chain employs TRBV3-1 (or the pseudogene TRBV3-2) and TRBJ2-1; a weak D match, TRBD2 (6 bases). The CDR3 loop spans 14 amino acids. V lost 4 bases and J lost 6, with 13 bases in between. Germline V gene sequence: CDR1 LGHDT, CDR2 YNNKEL (reference sequence). CDR3 nucleotides: TGTGCCAGCAGCCGCCAGACTAGTCTCAATGAGCAGTTCTTC. This translates into CASSRQTSLNEQFF.

This sequence joins TRBV24-1 and TRBJ2-7; possible D gene TRBD1, 7 bases. CDR1 and CDR2 (germline): KGHDR, SFDVKD. This CDR3 has 15 residues. V was trimmed by 3 bases and J by 3 bases, leaving 14 bases between them. The CDR3 DNA reads TGTGCCACCAGTGATGTAGGGCAGGGGGGCTACGAGCAGTACTTC. This translates into CATSDVGQGGYEQYF.

This clone has only a few counts. The DNA of the CDR3 is TGTGCCAGCAGTTTGAGAGGCTACGAGCAGTACTTC. Translating it yields CASSLRGYEQYF. V and J are TRBV12-3 or TRBV12-4 and TRBJ2-7; no definite D call. The ends were cut back, 3 bases at V and 3 bases at J, with 6 bases in the middle. The CDR3 length is 12 residues.

The chain has TRBV9 and TRBJ2-7; D uncertain. The CDR3 extends over 13 amino acids. V lost 4 bases and J 3 bases, leaving 11 bases between the germline ends. Per germline, CDR1 SGDLS and CDR2 YYNGEE. The CDR3 is CASSTSNFYEQYF. In nucleotides, the CDR3 is TGTGCCAGCAGCACTTCCAATTTCTACGAGCAGTACTTC.

The chain joins TRBV7-2 to TRBJ2-1; 10 positions agree with TRBD2. The CDR3 totals 16 residues. CDR1 and CDR2 from the germline V gene are SGHTA and FQGNSA. V shed 2 bases, J shed 3 bases, and the junction held 4 bases outside the gene matches. CDR3 DNA: TGTGCCAGCAGCTTACGTCCTAGCGGGAGCTACAATGAGCAGTTCTTC. Translated, it gives CASSLRPSGSYNEQFF. Together with reference TRBV7-2 and TRBJ2-1, the CDR3 gives the full variable domain: GAGVSQSPSNKVTEKGKDVELRCDPISGHTALYWYRQSLGQGLEFLIYFQGNSAPDKSGLPSDRFSAERTGGSVSTLTIQRTQQEDSAVYLCASSLRPSGSYNEQFFGPGTRLTVL.

The chain couples TRBV6-5 to TRBJ1-1; perhaps TRBD1 as D (6 bases). The CDR3 loop spans 14 amino acids. Trimming stripped 5 bases from V and 7 bases from J, with 17 bases between. Per the germline V gene, CDR1 is MNHEY and CDR2 is SVGAGI. The CDR3: CASSPRTVTGEAFF. For the CDR3, the DNA is TGTGCCAGCAGTCCCCGGACAGTAACGGGTGAAGCTTTCTTT.

This clone has a single count. V is TRBV28 and J is TRBJ1-1; 9 bases line up with TRBD1. The CDR3 length is 15 residues. Germline lookup yields CDR1 MDHEN and CDR2 SYDVKM. J gave up 3 bases and V 7 bases, and 9 bases lay outside the gene matches. This chain's CDR3 is CASTQQGAPYTEAFF. The CDR3 DNA sequence: TGTGCCAGCACCCAACAGGGGGCGCCATACACTGAAGCTTTCTTT.

The genes are TRBV30 and TRBJ2-5; D gene unclear. Germline V gives CDR1 GTSNPN, CDR2 SVGIG (reference sequence). V was shortened by 0 bases and J by 1 base, with 6 bases between the two germline ends. CDR3 length: 13 residues. DNA for the CDR3: TGTGCCTGGAGTGTACTTTTCCAAGAGACCCAGTACTTC. Translation gives CAWSVLFQETQYF.

The gene calls are TRBV5-1 and TRBJ2-1; 9 bases agree with TRBD2. After removal of 2 bases from V and 11 bases from J, the junction contained 8 bases not matched to a gene. Germline V gene sequence: CDR1 SGHRS, CDR2 YFSETQ. The length of the CDR3 is 14 residues. CDR3 bases: TGCGCCAGCAGCTTACGACTAGCGGTAGCTCAGCAGTTCTTC. Encoded protein: CASSLRLAVAQQFF.

The V and J genes are TRBV6-2 or TRBV6-3 and TRBJ1-2; TRBD1 matches at 8 bases. Trimming cost V 2 bases and J 5 bases; bases outside gene matches: 4. The length of the CDR3 is 14 residues. The V gene's germline CDR1 is MNHEY and CDR2 SVGEGT. This CDR3 reads CASSYQGAWYGYTF. CDR3 DNA: TGTGCCAGCAGTTACCAGGGGGCATGGTATGGCTACACCTTC.

This chain connects TRBV7-8 to TRBJ2-7, with 14 positions matching TRBD2. CDR1 is SGHVS and CDR2 is FQNEAQ in the germline V gene. The CDR3 runs to 19 residues. Trimming removed 4 bases from V and 2 bases from J; junction bases left unmatched: 13. CDR3 nucleotides: TGTGCCAGCAGCTCACTATTCCCGGGACTAGCGGGAGAGACCTACGAGCAGTACTTC. It translates to CASSSLFPGLAGETYEQYF. Complete variable domain (other parts from reference TRBV7-8 and TRBJ2-7): GAGVSQSPRYKVAKRGQDVALRCDPISGHVSLFWYQQALGQGPEFLTYFQNEAQLDKSGLPSDRFFAERPEGSVSTLKIQRTQQEDSAVYLCASSSLFPGLAGETYEQYFGPGTRLTVT.

The chain has TRBV28 and TRBJ1-1; weak D call: TRBD1 (6 bases). This CDR3 is 15 amino acids long. With 5 bases removed from V and 0 bases from J, the gap between germline ends came to 13 bases. CDR1 and CDR2 from the germline V gene are MDHEN and SYDVKM. CDR3 bases: TGTGCCAGCAGTCCACCGGGACACCTGAACACTGAAGCTTTCTTT. It encodes CASSPPGHLNTEAFF. The full variable domain, completed using reference TRBV28 and TRBJ1-1, is DVKVTQSSRYLVKRTGEKVFLECVQDMDHENMFWYRQDPGLGLRLIYFSYDVKMKEKGDIPEGYSVSREKKERFSLILESASTNQTSMYLCASSPPGHLNTEAFFGQGTRLTVV.

V gene TRBV15 combines with J gene TRBJ2-3, with 9 bases lining up with TRBD2. V was clipped by 2 bases and J by 0 bases; unmatched bases: 0. Germline V gene data show CDR1 as LNHNV and CDR2 as YYDKDF (reference sequence). This CDR3 is built from 15 residues. CDR3 protein: CATSRLAGSTDTQYF. The CDR3 nucleotides read TGTGCCACCAGCAGACTAGCGGGGAGCACAGATACGCAGTATTTT.

The chain combines TRBV19 with TRBJ1-4; tentative D call: TRBD1 (6 bases). Trimming stripped 6 bases from V and 7 bases from J, with 18 bases between. The CDR3 is 15 amino acids. Germline V CDR1 and CDR2: LNHDA, SQIVND (reference sequence). The CDR3 DNA follows: TGTGCCAGTAGCCAACAGGGACATTCCGGTGAAAAACTGTTTTTT. Protein product: CASSQQGHSGEKLFF.

V usage is TRBV2 and J usage is TRBJ2-5, with a possible D match to TRBD2 (5 bases). The length of the CDR3 is 12 residues. V lost 9 bases and J 5 bases, leaving 13 bases between the germline ends. The V gene's germline CDR1 is SNHLY and CDR2 FYNNEI. The CDR3 DNA reads TGTGCCAGGTCATTTTCGGGGGAGACCCAGTACTTC. Translating gives CARSFSGETQYF.